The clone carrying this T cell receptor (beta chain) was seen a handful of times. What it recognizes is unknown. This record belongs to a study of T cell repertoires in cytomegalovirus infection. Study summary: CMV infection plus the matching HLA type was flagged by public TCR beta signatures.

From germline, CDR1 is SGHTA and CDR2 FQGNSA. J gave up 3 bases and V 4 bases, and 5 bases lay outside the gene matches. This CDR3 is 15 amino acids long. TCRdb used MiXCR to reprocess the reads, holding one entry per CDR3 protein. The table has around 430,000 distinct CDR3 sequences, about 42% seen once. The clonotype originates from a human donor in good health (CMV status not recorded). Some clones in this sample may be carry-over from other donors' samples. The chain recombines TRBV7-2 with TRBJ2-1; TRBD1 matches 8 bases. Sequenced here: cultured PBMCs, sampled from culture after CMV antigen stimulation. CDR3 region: CASSSGQGNYNEQFF. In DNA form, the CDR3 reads TGTGCCAGCAGCTCCGGACAGGGTAACTACAATGAGCAGTTCTTC.